The 15 T cell receptor beta chains below all came from one sample that was sequenced in a study of T-cell reconstitution after alpha-beta-depleted transplantation in children. During its preparation, the TCRbeta library received unique molecular identifiers. A single record per CDR3 protein comes from TCRdb applying MiXCR to the PCR reads. This table has around 490,000 distinct CDR3 sequences, roughly an eighth appearing once. The sequenced sample was PBMCs, mostly from graft donor cells, obtained 180 days after TCRalphabeta/CD19-depleted stem cell transplant. The receptors here all came from a female patient between 2 and 15 years old who had a stem cell transplant for aplastic anemia, so the T cells may come from the graft donor.

The chain couples TRBV5-1 to TRBJ2-5; tentative D call: TRBD2 (7 bases). CDR1 is SGHRS, CDR2 YFSETQ, per germline. CDR3 length equals 16 residues. The V end was cut by 4 bases, the J end by 6 bases, with 22 bases between. In nucleotides, the CDR3 is TGCGCCAGCAGCCAGGGGAGGGACTCCAGGGTCAAGACCCAGTACTTC. This gives the protein CASSQGRDSRVKTQYF.

This clonotype was seen ten or more times. The gene calls are TRBV12-3 or TRBV12-4 and TRBJ2-1; 7 nucleotides agree with TRBD2. The V gene end was trimmed by 6 bases and the J gene end by 10 bases; junction bases not matched to a gene: 9. This CDR3 comprises 13 residues. The CDR3 coding sequence is TGTGCCAGCAGCCACACTAGCGCTGTCGAGCAGTTCTTC. As protein: CASSHTSAVEQFF.

The V call is TRBV12-3 or TRBV12-4, the J call TRBJ2-3; D is perhaps TRBD1 or TRBD2 (5 bases each). The CDR3 consists of 17 residues. Deletions cut 5 bases from V and 1 base from J, with 19 bases between. The CDR3 DNA reads TGTGCCAGCAGTCTCTGGGGGAGCGTGGCCGGCACAGATACGCAGTATTTT. Translating gives CASSLWGSVAGTDTQYF.

The chain links TRBV18 to TRBJ2-3; D might be TRBD2 (5 bases). Trimming removed 3 bases from V and 3 bases from J, with 19 bases in between. The CDR3 is made up of 17 amino acids. Looked up from germline, CDR1 is KGHSH and CDR2 is LQKENI. CDR3 bases: TGTGCCAGCTCACCCCTTGGACGGGATTTTCGGACAGATACGCAGTATTTT. Translating gives CASSPLGRDFRTDTQYF. Based on the CDR3 plus reference TRBV18 and TRBJ2-3, the full variable domain is NAGVMQNPRHLVRRRGQEARLRCSPMKGHSHVYWYRQLPEEGLKFMVYLQKENIIDESGMPKERFSAEFPKEGPSILRIQQVVRGDSAAYFCASSPLGRDFRTDTQYFGPGTRLTVL.

The chain links TRBV29-1 to TRBJ2-3, with D tentatively TRBD2 (6 bases). The CDR3 spans 15 residues. Germline V gene lookup returns CDR1 SQVTM and CDR2 ANQGSEA. With 7 bases removed from V and 2 bases from J, the gap between germline ends came to 19 bases. The CDR3 spells CSALSWEVYTDTQYF. CDR3 sequence (DNA): TGCAGCGCCCTTTCCTGGGAGGTTTACACAGATACGCAGTATTTT.

This chain joins TRBV4-1 and TRBJ2-7; TRBD2 matches at 11 bases. The CDR3 contains 16 residues. With 1 base clipped from V and 2 bases from J, the junction kept 4 bases outside the gene matches. Germline V lookup: CDR1 MGHRA, CDR2 YSYEKL. The DNA for the CDR3 is TGCGCCAGCAGCCAAGGCCTAGCGGGAGGCGCCTACGAGCAGTACGTC. Amino acids: CASSQGLAGGAYEQYV.

The genes are TRBV5-1 and TRBJ2-5; D unclear. CDR1 is SGHRS and CDR2 is YFSETQ in the germline V gene. V lost 0 bases and J lost 4, with 16 bases in between. This CDR3 has 16 residues. CDR3 nucleotides: TGCGCCAGCAGCTTGGAACTTAGCAGATTATCAGAGACCCAGTACTTC. Protein product: CASSLELSRLSETQYF.

The rearrangement links TRBV28 to TRBJ1-3; D remains ambiguous. The germline V gene has CDR1 MDHEN and CDR2 SYDVKM. The CDR3 spans 14 residues. V lost 11 bases to trimming and J lost 6 bases, with 20 bases between them. CDR3: CASFPGMAQNTIYF. CDR3 nucleotide sequence: TGTGCCTCCTTCCCGGGGATGGCCCAAAACACCATATATTTT.

This clonotype was observed a few times. This chain connects TRBV24-1 to TRBJ2-5; D tentatively reads TRBD1 or TRBD2 (5 bases each). CDR1 KGHDR and CDR2 SFDVKD come from the germline V gene. Between the trimmed V and J ends, which lost 2 bases and 2 bases, there was a span of 14 bases. The CDR3 totals 16 residues. The CDR3 DNA is TGTGCCACCAGTGATTCGGGACGGTGGGGGCAAGAGACCCAGTACTTC. It is translated as CATSDSGRWGQETQYF.

This chain uses TRBV6-5 with TRBJ2-7, with D perhaps assigned TRBD1 or TRBD2 (5 bases each). The germline V gene encodes CDR1 MNHEY and CDR2 SVGAGI. CDR3 length: 15 amino acids. V was clipped by 1 base and J by 2 bases, with 12 bases between them. CDR3: CASSYLGTRAYEQYF. DNA of the CDR3: TGTGCCAGCAGTTACTTGGGGACCCGTGCCTACGAGCAGTACTTC.

This clonotype showed up many times. The J gene is TRBJ2-3, the V gene TRBV7-6; 11 bases line up with TRBD2. The CDR3 runs to 17 residues. V lost 2 bases, J lost 4 bases, and 8 bases stayed unmatched. CDR1 is SGHVS and CDR2 is FNYEAQ in the germline V gene. CDR3 sequence (DNA): TGTGCCAGCAGCTTATTGCTAGCGGGAGGCGGTTCAGATACGCAGTATTTT. Amino acids: CASSLLLAGGGSDTQYF.

The table lists this clonotype with a few counts. The CDR3 DNA reads as TGTGCCAGCAGTTACACGGGACACCACTATGGCTACACCTTC. Protein product: CASSYTGHHYGYTF. V usage is TRBV6-5 and J usage is TRBJ1-2; perhaps TRBD1 as D (6 bases). The CDR3 is 14 amino acids. Between the trimmed V and J ends, which lost 2 bases and 3 bases, there was a span of 10 bases. From germline, CDR1 is MNHEY and CDR2 SVGAGI.

This clonotype was found a few times. This sequence joins TRBV5-1 and TRBJ1-2, with D possibly matching TRBD1 (5 bases). Trimming removed 6 bases from V and 6 bases from J, with 9 bases in between. The CDR3 runs 11 residues. The germline gives CDR1 SGHRS, CDR2 YFSETQ. CDR3 region: CASTKGDGYTF. As DNA, the CDR3 is TGCGCCAGCACAAAAGGGGATGGCTACACCTTC.

This chain links TRBV27 with TRBJ2-5, with TRBD2 as a possible D gene (7 bases). The germline V gene encodes CDR1 MNHEY and CDR2 SMNVEV (reference sequence). Trimming stripped 1 base from V and 1 base from J, with 10 bases between. The CDR3 loop spans 15 amino acids. The CDR3: CASSLWGGAQETQYF. The CDR3 bases are TGTGCCAGCAGTTTATGGGGGGGGGCCCAAGAGACCCAGTACTTC.

The J gene is TRBJ2-3, the V gene TRBV6-5; the match to TRBD2 covers 13 bases. CDR3 length: 17 residues. The germline gives CDR1 MNHEY, CDR2 SVGAGI. After removal of 2 bases from V and 6 bases from J, the junction contained 8 bases not matched to a gene. For the CDR3, the DNA is TGTGCCAGCAGTTACCCAACTAGCGGGAGGGCCATTGATACGCAGTATTTT. This encodes CASSYPTSGRAIDTQYF.